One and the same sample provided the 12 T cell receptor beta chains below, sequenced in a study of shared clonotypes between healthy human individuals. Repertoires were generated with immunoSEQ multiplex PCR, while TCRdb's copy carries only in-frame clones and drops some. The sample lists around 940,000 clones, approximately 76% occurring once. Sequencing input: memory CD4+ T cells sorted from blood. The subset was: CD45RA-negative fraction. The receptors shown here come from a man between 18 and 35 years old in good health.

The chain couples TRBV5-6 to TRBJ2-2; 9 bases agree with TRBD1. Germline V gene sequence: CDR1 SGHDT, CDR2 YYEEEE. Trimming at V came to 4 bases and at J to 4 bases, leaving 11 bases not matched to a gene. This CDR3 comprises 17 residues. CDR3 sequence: CASSAPMGQGSTGELFF. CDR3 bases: TGTGCCAGCAGCGCCCCGATGGGACAGGGTAGCACCGGGGAGCTGTTTTTT.

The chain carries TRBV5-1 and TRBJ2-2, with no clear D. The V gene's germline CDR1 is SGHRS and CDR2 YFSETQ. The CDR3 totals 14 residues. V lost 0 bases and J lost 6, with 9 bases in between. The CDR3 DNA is TGCGCCAGCAGCTTGGTGTCCCACTCCGGGGAGCTGTTTTTT. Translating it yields CASSLVSHSGELFF.

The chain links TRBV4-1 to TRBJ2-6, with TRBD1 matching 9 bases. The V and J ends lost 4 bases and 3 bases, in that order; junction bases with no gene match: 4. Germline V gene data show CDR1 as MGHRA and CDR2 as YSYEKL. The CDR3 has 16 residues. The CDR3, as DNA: TGCGCCAGCAGCCCAGGGACAGGGTTTGGGGCCAACGTCCTGACTTTC. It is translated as CASSPGTGFGANVLTF.

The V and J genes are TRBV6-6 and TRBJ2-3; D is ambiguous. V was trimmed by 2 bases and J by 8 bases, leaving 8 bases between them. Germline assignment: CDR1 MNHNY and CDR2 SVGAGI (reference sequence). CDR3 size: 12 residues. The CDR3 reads CASSYRPSTQYF. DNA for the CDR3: TGTGCCAGCAGTTACAGGCCGAGTACGCAGTATTTT.

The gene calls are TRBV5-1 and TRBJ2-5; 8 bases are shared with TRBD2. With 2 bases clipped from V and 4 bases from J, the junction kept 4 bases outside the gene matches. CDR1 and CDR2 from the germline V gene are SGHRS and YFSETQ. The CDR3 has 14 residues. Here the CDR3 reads CASSLAGARETQYF. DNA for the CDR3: TGCGCCAGCAGCTTAGCGGGAGCCCGAGAGACCCAGTACTTC.

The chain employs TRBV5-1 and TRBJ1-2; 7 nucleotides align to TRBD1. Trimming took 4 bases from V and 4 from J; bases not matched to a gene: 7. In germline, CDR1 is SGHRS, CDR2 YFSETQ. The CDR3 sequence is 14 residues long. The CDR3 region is CASSPNDRVYGYTF. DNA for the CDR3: TGCGCCAGCAGCCCGAACGACAGGGTCTATGGCTACACCTTC.

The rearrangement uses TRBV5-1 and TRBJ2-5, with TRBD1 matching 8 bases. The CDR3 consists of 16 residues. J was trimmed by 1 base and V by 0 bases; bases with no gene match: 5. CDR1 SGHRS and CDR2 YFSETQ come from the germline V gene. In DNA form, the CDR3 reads TGCGCCAGCAGCTTGGACCGGACAGGGTTCCAAGAGACCCAGTACTTC. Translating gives CASSLDRTGFQETQYF.

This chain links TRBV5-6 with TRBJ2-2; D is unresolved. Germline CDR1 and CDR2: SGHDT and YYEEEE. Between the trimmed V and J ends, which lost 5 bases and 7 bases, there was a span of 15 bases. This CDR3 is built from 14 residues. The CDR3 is CASRPGRFDGELFF. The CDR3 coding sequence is TGTGCCAGCAGGCCCGGAAGATTCGACGGGGAGCTGTTTTTT.

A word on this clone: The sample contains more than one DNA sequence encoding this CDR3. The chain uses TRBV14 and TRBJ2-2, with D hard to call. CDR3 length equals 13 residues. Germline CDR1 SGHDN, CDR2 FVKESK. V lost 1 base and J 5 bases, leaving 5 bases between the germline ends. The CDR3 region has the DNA TGTGCCAGCAGCCAAGTAGAGACCGGGGAGCTGTTTTTT. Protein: CASSQVETGELFF.

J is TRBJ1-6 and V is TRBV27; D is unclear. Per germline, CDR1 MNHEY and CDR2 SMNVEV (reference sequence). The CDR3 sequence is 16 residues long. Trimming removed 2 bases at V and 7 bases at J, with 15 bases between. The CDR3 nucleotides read TGTGCCAGCAGTTTACGGGGAAGGGCTGAAAATTCACCCCTCCACTTT. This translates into CASSLRGRAENSPLHF.

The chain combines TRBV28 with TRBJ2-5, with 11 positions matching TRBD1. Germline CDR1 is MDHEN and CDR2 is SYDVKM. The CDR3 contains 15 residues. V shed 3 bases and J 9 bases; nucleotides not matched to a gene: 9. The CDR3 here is CASSLRGQGARAQYF. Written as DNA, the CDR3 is TGTGCCAGCAGTTTGCGAGGACAGGGGGCTAGGGCCCAGTACTTC.

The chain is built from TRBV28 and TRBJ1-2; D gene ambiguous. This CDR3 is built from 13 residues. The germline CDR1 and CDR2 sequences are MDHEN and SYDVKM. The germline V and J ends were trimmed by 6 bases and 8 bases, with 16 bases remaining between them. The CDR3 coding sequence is TGTGCCAGCAGCAGAAATTACGGCAACGGCTACACCTTC. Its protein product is CASSRNYGNGYTF.